This TCR beta chain derives from a study of shared clonotypes between healthy human individuals. Broader study findings: Since donors were few, the genetic and exposure-history diversity represented was limited.

The method was immunoSEQ multiplex PCR; TCRdb's version includes in-frame clones alone and lacks a portion of them. Among more than 2 million clones listed, over 85% were seen once. In regard to this clone: The antigen is not known. The junction and the germline gene differ at one end; a read error may be behind it.

Free of recent acute infections or vaccinations, the donors were healthy HIV-negative adults. Both subsets, CD45RA+ naive and CD45RA-negative memory, were split from the CD4+ cells. CDR3 length equals 14 residues. Germline values: CDR1 SSHAT, CDR2 FNYEAQ (reference sequence). The source material was naive CD4+ T cells sorted from blood. Subset of the sample: CD45RA+ positively selected. The chain joins TRBV7-7 to TRBJ2-5; D is perhaps TRBD2 (6 bases). The source is a man in his late teens or twenties in good health. The CDR3 sequence: CASSLAPAGETQYF. The CDR3 bases are TGTGCTAGCAGCTTAGCTCCGGCGGGGGAGACCCAGTACTTC.